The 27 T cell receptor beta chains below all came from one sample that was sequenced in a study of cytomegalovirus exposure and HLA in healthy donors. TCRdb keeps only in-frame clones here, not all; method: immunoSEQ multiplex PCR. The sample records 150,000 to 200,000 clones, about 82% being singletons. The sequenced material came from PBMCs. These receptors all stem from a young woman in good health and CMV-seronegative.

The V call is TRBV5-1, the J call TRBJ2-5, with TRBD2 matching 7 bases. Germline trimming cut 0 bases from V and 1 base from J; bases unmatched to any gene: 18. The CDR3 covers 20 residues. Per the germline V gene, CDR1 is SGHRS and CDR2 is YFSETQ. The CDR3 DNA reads TGCGCCAGCAGCTTGGGAGATGTGGGGGGGTCTCACCCCAGCCAAGAGACCCAGTACTTC. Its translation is CASSLGDVGGSHPSQETQYF.

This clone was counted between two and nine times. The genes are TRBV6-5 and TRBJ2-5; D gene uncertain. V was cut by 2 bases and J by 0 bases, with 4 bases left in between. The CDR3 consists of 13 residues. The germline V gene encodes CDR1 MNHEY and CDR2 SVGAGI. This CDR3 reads CASSYGYQETQYF. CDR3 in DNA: TGTGCCAGCAGTTACGGCTACCAAGAGACCCAGTACTTC.

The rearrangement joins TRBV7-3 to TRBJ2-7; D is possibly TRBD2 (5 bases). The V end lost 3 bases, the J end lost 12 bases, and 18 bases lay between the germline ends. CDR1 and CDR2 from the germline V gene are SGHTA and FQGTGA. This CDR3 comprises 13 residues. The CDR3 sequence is CASSLEDFSLPYF. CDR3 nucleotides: TGTGCCAGCAGCTTGGAGGATTTCTCCCTTCCGTACTTC.

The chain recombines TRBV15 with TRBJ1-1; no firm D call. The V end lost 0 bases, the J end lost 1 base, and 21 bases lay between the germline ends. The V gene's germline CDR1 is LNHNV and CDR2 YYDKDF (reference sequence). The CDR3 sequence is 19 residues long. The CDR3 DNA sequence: TGTGCCACCAGCAGAGATCCCCCGGGAGGGCAGCTAAGGAACACTGAAGCTTTCTTT. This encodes CATSRDPPGGQLRNTEAFF.

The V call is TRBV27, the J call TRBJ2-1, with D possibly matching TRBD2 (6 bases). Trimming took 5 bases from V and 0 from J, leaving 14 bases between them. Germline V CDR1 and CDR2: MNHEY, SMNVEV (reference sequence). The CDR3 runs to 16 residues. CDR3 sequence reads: CASSDYTSHSYNEQFF. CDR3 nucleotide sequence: TGTGCCAGCAGTGATTATACTAGCCACTCCTACAATGAGCAGTTCTTC.

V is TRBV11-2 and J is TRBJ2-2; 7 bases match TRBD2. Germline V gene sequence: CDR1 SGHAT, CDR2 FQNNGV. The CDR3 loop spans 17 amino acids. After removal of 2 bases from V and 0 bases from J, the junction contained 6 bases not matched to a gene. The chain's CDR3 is CASSLLLATANTGELFF. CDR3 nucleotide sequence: TGTGCCAGCAGCTTATTACTAGCGACCGCGAACACCGGGGAGCTGTTTTTT.

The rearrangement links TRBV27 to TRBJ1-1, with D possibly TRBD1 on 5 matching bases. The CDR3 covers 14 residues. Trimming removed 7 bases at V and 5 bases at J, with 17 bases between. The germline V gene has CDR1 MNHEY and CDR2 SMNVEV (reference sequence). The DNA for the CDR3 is TGTGCCAGCAAGGCAGGGCTGGTGGGTACTGAAGCTTTCTTT. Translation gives CASKAGLVGTEAFF.

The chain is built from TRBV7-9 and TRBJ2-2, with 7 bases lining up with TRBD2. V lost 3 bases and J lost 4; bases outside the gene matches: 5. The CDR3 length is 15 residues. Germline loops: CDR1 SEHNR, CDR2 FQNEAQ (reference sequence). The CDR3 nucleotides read TGTGCCAGCAGCTTCGCGGGGGAGACCACCGGGGAGCTGTTTTTT. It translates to CASSFAGETTGELFF.

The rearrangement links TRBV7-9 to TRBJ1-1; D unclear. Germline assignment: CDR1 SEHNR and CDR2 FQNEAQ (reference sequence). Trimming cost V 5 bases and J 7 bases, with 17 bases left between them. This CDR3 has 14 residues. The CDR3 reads CASSLDTGVYEAFF. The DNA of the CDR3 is TGTGCCAGCAGCCTTGACACCGGGGTTTATGAAGCTTTCTTT.

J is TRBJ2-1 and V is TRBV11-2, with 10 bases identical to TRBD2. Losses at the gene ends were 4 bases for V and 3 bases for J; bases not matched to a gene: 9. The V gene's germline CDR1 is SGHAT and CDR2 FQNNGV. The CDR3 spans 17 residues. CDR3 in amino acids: CASSSRLAGGIYNEQFF. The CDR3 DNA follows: TGTGCCAGCAGCTCCAGATTAGCGGGGGGAATCTACAATGAGCAGTTCTTC.

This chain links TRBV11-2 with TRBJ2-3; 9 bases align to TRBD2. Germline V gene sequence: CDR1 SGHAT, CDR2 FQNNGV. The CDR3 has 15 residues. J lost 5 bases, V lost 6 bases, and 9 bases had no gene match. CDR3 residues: CASSPLAGVGDTQYF. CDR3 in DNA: TGTGCCAGCAGTCCCTTAGCGGGAGTCGGAGATACGCAGTATTTT.

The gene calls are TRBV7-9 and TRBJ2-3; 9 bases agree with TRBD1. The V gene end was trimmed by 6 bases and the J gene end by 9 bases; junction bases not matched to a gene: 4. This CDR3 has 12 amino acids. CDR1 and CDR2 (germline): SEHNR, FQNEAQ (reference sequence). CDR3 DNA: TGTGCCAGCAGTTCCGGACAGGGGACGCAGTATTTT. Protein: CASSSGQGTQYF.

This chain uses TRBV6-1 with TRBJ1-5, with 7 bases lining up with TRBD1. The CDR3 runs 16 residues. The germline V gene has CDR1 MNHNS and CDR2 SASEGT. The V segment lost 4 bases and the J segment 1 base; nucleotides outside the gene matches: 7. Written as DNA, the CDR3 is TGTGCCAGCAGTGTCTCAGGGGGTGAAAGCAATCAGCCCCAGCATTTT. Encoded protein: CASSVSGGESNQPQHF.

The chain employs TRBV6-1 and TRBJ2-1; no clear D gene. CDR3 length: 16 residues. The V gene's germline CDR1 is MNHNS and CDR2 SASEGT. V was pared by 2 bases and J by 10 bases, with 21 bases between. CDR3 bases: TGTGCCAGCAGTGAAAACGCCTCCCCAGGATTCGAGGAGCAGTTCTTC. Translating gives CASSENASPGFEEQFF.

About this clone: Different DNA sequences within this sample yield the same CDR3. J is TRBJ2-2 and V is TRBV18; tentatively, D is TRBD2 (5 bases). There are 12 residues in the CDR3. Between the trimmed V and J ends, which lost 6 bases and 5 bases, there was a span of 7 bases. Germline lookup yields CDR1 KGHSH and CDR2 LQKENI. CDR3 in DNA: TGTGCCAGCTCGCCGGGGACCGGGGAGCTGTTTTTT. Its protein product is CASSPGTGELFF. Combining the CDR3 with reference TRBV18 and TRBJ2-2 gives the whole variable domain NAGVMQNPRHLVRRRGQEARLRCSPMKGHSHVYWYRQLPEEGLKFMVYLQKENIIDESGMPKERFSAEFPKEGPSILRIQQVVRGDSAAYFCASSPGTGELFFGEGSRLTVL.

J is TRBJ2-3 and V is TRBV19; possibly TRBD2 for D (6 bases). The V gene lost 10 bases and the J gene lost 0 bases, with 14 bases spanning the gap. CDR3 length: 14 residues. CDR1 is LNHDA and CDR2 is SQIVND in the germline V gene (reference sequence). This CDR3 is CATNSGTSTDTQYF. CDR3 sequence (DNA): TGTGCCACCAATAGCGGTACTAGCACAGATACGCAGTATTTT.

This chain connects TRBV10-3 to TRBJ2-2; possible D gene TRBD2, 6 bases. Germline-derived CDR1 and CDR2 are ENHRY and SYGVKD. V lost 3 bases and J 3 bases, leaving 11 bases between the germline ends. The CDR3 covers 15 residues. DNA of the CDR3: TGTGCCATCAGTGATCGGGGGATGGACACCGGGGAGCTGTTTTTT. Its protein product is CAISDRGMDTGELFF.

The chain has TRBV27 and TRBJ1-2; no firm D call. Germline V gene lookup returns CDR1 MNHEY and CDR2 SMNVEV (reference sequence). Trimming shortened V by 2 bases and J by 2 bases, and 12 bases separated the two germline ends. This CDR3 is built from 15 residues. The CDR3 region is CASSLNRVRNYGYTF. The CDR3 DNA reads TGTGCCAGCAGTTTAAATCGGGTTAGGAACTATGGCTACACCTTC.

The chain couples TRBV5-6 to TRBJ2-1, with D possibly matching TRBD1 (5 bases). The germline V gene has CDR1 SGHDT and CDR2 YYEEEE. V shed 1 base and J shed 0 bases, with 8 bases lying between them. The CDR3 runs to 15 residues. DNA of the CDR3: TGTGCCAGCAGCTTGTTAGGGGTCTCCTACAATGAGCAGTTCTTC. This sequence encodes CASSLLGVSYNEQFF. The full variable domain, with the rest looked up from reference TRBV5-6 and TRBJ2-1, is DAGVTQSPTHLIKTRGQQVTLRCSPKSGHDTVSWYQQALGQGPQFIFQYYEEEERQRGNFPDRFSGHQFPNYSSELNVNALLLGDSALYLCASSLLGVSYNEQFFGPGTRLTVL.

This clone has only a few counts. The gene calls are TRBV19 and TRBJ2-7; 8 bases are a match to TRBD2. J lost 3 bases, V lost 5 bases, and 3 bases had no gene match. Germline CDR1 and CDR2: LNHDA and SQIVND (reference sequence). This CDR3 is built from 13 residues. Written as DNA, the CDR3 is TGTGCCAGTAGTCAGGGGACTAGCTACGAGCAGTACTTC. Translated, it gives CASSQGTSYEQYF.

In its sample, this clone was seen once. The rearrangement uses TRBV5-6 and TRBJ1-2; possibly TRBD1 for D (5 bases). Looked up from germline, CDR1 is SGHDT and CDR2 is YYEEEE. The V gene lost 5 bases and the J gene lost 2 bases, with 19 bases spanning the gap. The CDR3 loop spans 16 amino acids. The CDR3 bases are TGTGCCAGCAGTTACATCAGGGAATTGGCGAACTATGGCTACACCTTC. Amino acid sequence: CASSYIRELANYGYTF.

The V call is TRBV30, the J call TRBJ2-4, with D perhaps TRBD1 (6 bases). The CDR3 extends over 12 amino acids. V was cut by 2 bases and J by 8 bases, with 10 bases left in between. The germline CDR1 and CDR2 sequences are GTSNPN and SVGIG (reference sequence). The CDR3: CAWSLQGDIQYF. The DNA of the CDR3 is TGTGCCTGGAGTTTACAGGGAGACATTCAGTACTTC.

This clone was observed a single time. CDR3 in amino acids: CASSQDENGSSGNTIYF. The CDR3 nucleotides read TGCGCCAGCAGCCAAGACGAAAACGGGAGCTCTGGAAACACCATATATTTT. The chain uses TRBV4-1 and TRBJ1-3; D uncertain. This CDR3 contains 17 residues. Germline V gene sequence: CDR1 MGHRA, CDR2 YSYEKL. V lost 0 bases and J lost 0, with 12 bases in between.

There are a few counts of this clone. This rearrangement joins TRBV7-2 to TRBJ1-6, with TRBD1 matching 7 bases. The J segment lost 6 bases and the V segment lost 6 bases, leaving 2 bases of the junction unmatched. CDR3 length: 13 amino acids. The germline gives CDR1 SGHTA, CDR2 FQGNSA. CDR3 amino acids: CASRGQTNSPLHF. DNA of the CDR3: TGTGCCAGCAGGGGACAGACTAATTCACCCCTCCACTTT.

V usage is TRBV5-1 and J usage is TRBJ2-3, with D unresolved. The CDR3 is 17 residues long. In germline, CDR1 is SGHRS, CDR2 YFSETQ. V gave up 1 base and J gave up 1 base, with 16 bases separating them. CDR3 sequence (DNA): TGCGCCAGCAGCTTGCATCTAGGTCTCGACGGCACAGATACGCAGTATTTT. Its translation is CASSLHLGLDGTDTQYF.

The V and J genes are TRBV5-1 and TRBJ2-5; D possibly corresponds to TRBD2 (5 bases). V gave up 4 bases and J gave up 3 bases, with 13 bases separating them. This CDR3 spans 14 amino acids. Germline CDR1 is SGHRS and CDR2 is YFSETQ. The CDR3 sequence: CASSHGRGKETQYF. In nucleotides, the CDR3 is TGCGCCAGCAGCCATGGTCGGGGTAAAGAGACCCAGTACTTC.

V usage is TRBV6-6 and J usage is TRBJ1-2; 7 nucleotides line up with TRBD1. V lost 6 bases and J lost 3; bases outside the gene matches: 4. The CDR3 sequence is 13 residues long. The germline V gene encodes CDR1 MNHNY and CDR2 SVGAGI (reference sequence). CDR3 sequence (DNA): TGTGCCAGCAGAGGACAGGCGGACTATGGCTACACCTTC. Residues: CASRGQADYGYTF.